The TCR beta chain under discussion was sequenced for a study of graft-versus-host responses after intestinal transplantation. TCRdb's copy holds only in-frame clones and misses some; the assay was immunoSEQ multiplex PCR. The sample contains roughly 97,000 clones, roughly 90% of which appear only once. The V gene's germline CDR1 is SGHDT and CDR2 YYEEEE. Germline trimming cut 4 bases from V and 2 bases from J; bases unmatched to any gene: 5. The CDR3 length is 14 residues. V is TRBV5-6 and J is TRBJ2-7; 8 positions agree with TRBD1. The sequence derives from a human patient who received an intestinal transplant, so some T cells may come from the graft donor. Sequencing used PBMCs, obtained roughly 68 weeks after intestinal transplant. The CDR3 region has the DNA TGTGCCAGCAGCCCCGGGACAGGTGCCTACGAGCAGTACTTC. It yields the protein CASSPGTGAYEQYF.